The entry below gives a single T cell receptor beta chain sequence along with its context. At collection, donors were nominally healthy, but unrecorded immune exposures were probable. The data derive from a study of cytomegalovirus exposure and HLA in healthy donors. Vbeta (60) and Jbeta (13) primers were used in the PCR. Here immunoSEQ multiplex PCR was the method, and the copy in TCRdb shows in-frame clones only, minus some. This sample contains around 100,000 clones. The CDR3 is 14 residues long. Germline V gene data show CDR1 as GTSNPN and CDR2 as SVGIG (reference sequence). J lost 7 bases, V lost 2 bases, and 9 bases had no gene match.

The sequenced sample was PBMCs. This receptor was obtained from a man between 35 and 55 years old in good health and CMV-seronegative. The rearrangement joins TRBV30 to TRBJ1-2; 8 nucleotides agree with TRBD1. The CDR3 protein is CAWSRRTGGVGYTF. DNA for the CDR3: TGTGCCTGGAGTCGCCGTACAGGGGGGGTTGGCTACACCTTC.